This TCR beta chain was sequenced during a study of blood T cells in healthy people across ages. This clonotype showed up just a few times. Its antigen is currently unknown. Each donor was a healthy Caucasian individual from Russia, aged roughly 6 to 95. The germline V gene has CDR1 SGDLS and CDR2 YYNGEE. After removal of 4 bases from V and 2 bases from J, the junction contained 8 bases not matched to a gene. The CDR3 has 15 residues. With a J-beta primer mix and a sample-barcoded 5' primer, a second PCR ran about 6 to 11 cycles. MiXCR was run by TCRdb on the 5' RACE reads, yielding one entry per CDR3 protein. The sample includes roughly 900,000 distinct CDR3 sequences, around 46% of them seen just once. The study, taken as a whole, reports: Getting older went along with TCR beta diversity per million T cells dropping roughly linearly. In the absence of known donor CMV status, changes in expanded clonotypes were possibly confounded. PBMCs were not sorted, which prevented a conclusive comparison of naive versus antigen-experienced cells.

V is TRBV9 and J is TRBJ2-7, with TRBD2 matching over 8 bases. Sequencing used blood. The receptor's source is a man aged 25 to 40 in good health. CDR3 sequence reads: CASSPSGGHTYEQYF. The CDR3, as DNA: TGTGCCAGCAGCCCGAGCGGGGGCCACACCTACGAGCAGTACTTC.